These T cell receptor beta chains were read from a single sample in a study of T cells after yellow fever vaccination. TCRdb recomputed calls from the 5' RACE reads with MiXCR, one row per CDR3 protein. The sample lists around 70,000 distinct CDR3 sequences; roughly 6.9% were seen once. Source: CD8+ T cells sorted from PBMCs, taken 5 to 6 days after the first yellow fever vaccination. These receptors came from a man aged 18 to 35 who received the YFV17D yellow fever vaccine. Each CDR3 is given with its conserved first and last residue. A D gene is named only where the DNA matches it firmly. Only part of the rows carry a size: once, few, many, or a class if the clone is expanded.

-,TRBV14,few,TRBJ2-7,TGTGCCAGCAGCCCCGCGAGGCGTGGAGCAAGCTCCTACGAGCAGTACTTC,CASSPARRGASSYEQYF
TRBD1,TRBV29-1,-,TRBJ2-1,TGCAGCGTTGGACCGGGACAGGGGCGGAATGAGCAGTTCTTC,CSVGPGQGRNEQFF
TRBD2,TRBV10-3,-,TRBJ2-4,TGTGCCGTACTAGCGGCGCTAGCCAAAAACATTCAGTACTTC,CAVLAALAKNIQYF
-,TRBV4-1,-,TRBJ1-2,TGCGCCAGCAGCCAAGCGAACGCTAATAACTATGGCTACACCTTC,CASSQANANNYGYTF
-,TRBV9,many,TRBJ2-2,TGTGCCAGCAGCCCCTCGGGGACCGGGGAGCTGTTTTTT,CASSPSGTGELFF
TRBD2,TRBV20-1,many,TRBJ2-1,TGCAGTGCCCGCCGGACTAGCGGGGTCTACAATGAGCAGTTCTTC,CSARRTSGVYNEQFF
-,TRBV3-1,-,TRBJ1-3,TGTGCCAGCAGCCAAGATCAAGGATCCGGAAACACCATATATTTT,CASSQDQGSGNTIYF
-,TRBV19,many,TRBJ1-5,TGTGCCAGTAGTCCGAGTACAGGGACGGGACAGCCCCAGCATTTT,CASSPSTGTGQPQHF
-,TRBV7-8,few,TRBJ2-7,TGTGCCAGCAGCTTAGGGGGGGACTACGAGCAGTACTTC,CASSLGGDYEQYF
-,TRBV6-1,-,TRBJ2-2,TGTGCCAGCAGTGAAGAAGGGGCTGGCACGACGAACACCGGGGAGCTGTTTTTT,CASSEEGAGTTNTGELFF
-,TRBV24-1,many,TRBJ2-1,TGTGCCACCAGTGACCGCTTACTTAATGAGCAGTTCTTC,CATSDRLLNEQFF
TRBD2,TRBV5-1,-,TRBJ2-5,TGCGCCAGCAGCTCCATTGATAGCGGGGGACAAGAGACCCAGTACTTC,CASSSIDSGGQETQYF
-,TRBV4-3,-,TRBJ1-4,TGCGCCAGCAGTCCTGGGGTAGCTAATGAAAAACTGTTTTTT,CASSPGVANEKLFF
-,TRBV27,many,TRBJ1-2,TGTGCCAGCAGTCCCAGGGGAGCAGCATTCTATGGCTACACCTTC,CASSPRGAAFYGYTF
-,TRBV29-1,many,TRBJ2-7,TGCAGCGTCCCAGGAACGGGGACCTACGAGCAGTACTTC,CSVPGTGTYEQYF
-,TRBV12-3/TRBV12-4,-,TRBJ1-5,TGTGCCAGCAGTTTAGAGGCAGACGTTTATAGCAATCAGCCCCAGCATTTT,CASSLEADVYSNQPQHF
-,TRBV10-3,many,TRBJ2-7,TGTGCCATCAGTGAGGTGGGGGACTTCCACTACGAGCAGTACTTC,CAISEVGDFHYEQYF
TRBD2,TRBV27,few,TRBJ2-7,TGTGCCAGCAGTTTATCTATAGCGGGGACCTACGAGCAGTACTTC,CASSLSIAGTYEQYF
-,TRBV29-1,few,TRBJ1-2,TGCAGCGTTTCGGGAGCCCACAGGTCTAACTATGGCTACACCTTC,CSVSGAHRSNYGYTF
-,TRBV4-1,many,TRBJ2-7,TGCGCCAGCAGCCAAGTTCGAACATACGAGCAGTACTTC,CASSQVRTYEQYF
-,TRBV6-2/TRBV6-3,-,TRBJ1-3,TGTGCCAGCACTTTAAGGATCTCTGGAAACACCATATATTTT,CASTLRISGNTIYF
-,TRBV29-1,-,TRBJ2-6,TGCAGCGTTGAAGATTGGGGGGCCAACGTCCTGACTTTC,CSVEDWGANVLTF
TRBD1,TRBV20-1,many,TRBJ1-2,TGCAGTGCTGGGCCGACGACAGGGGACCGCTATGGCTACACCTTC,CSAGPTTGDRYGYTF
-,TRBV11-2,few,TRBJ2-7,TGTGCCAGCAGATACGGACAGCACGAGCAGTACTTC,CASRYGQHEQYF
-,TRBV12-3/TRBV12-4,many,TRBJ1-1,TGTGCCAGCAGTTCCCGGACCGCAATGAACACTGAAGCTTTCTTT,CASSSRTAMNTEAFF
-,TRBV4-2,many,TRBJ1-5,TGTGCCAGCAGCCAAGAGGATGGGGATCAGCCCCAGCATTTT,CASSQEDGDQPQHF
-,TRBV29-1,few,TRBJ2-2,TGCAGCGTTGGACCTCCCCGGGCGAACACCGGGGAGCTGTTTTTT,CSVGPPRANTGELFF
-,TRBV19,few,TRBJ2-7,TGTGCCAGTGCACCTAGCCTTACCTACGAGCAGTACTTC,CASAPSLTYEQYF
TRBD2,TRBV27,-,TRBJ2-1,TGTGCCAGCAGTTTAGAGGCTAGCGGCGTCGCCTACAATGAGCAGTTCTTC,CASSLEASGVAYNEQFF
-,TRBV4-2,many,TRBJ1-5,TGTGCCAGCAGCCGAACGAGCAATCAGCCCCAGCATTTT,CASSRTSNQPQHF
TRBD2,TRBV2,few,TRBJ2-3,TGTGCCAGCGGCGGGGGACTAGCGGGGGGATTCACAGATACGCAGTATTTT,CASGGGLAGGFTDTQYF
-,TRBV6-5,-,TRBJ1-4,TGTGCCAGAAAACCTACGCGGGGGGGATTTTTT,CARKPTRGGFF
TRBD1,TRBV18,many,TRBJ2-5,TGTGCCAGCTCACCACGGGACAGGGGAGGAGAGACCCAGTACTTC,CASSPRDRGGETQYF
TRBD1,TRBV6-5,-,TRBJ2-7,TGTGCCAGCAGTTACGGGGGACAGGCTTACTACGAGCAGTACTTC,CASSYGGQAYYEQYF
TRBD1,TRBV9,many,TRBJ2-3,TGTGCCAGCAGCGTCCGACAGGGAATGTATGCAGATACGCAGTATTTT,CASSVRQGMYADTQYF
-,TRBV4-1,few,TRBJ1-2,TGCGCCAGCAGCCAGGCCTCACTTAACTATGGCTACACCTTC,CASSQASLNYGYTF
-,TRBV7-6,few,TRBJ1-5,TGTGCCAGCAGCGAGGGCAATCAGCCCCAGCATTTT,CASSEGNQPQHF